What follows is one T cell receptor (beta chain) and its context. This entry belongs to a study of blood T cell repertoires in COVID-19. Study summary: There were acute and convalescent COVID-19 samples, and they came from the United States, Italy and Spain. T cells, B-cell-depleted T cells, or PBMCs supplied cDNA or gDNA.

Patients from Seattle were sampled longitudinally, starting during active infection. CDR3 size: 15 residues. Trimming stripped 1 base from V and 3 bases from J, with 13 bases between. Libraries were prepared by immunoSEQ multiplex PCR; TCRdb keeps only in-frame clonotypes and omits some of them. This sample carries 150,000 to 200,000 clones, approximately 81% of them seen once, and the ten largest clones take 15% to 20%. This chain uses TRBV23-1 with TRBJ2-7; TRBD1 might be the D (6 bases). TRBV23-1 is placed among ORFs of uncertain function. The sequenced material came from peripheral blood. The TCR comes from a person aged 65 to 85 with COVID-19, enrolled during active disease. The CDR3 region is CASSQWDTVGYEQYF. As DNA, the CDR3 is TGCGCCAGCAGTCAATGGGACACCGTGGGCTACGAGCAGTACTTC.